These 4 T cell receptor beta chains were sequenced from one sample in a study of regulatory T cells in long-lasting Graves disease. CDR3 regions were amplified by Arm-PCR using iRepertoire HTBI primers to build TCR beta libraries. TCRdb re-analysed the multiplex PCR reads in MiXCR, keeping a single row per CDR3 protein. The sample has 430,000 or so distinct CDR3 sequences; 21% are singletons. Noted time point: persistent/refractory GD, antithyroid drugs over 5 years with positive TRAb. Scientists built the TCR library using RNA that was extracted from PBMCs. The sample was peripheral blood mononuclear cells (PBMCs), taken when the disease was refractory, from a patient treated with antithyroid drugs. These receptors all stem from a female donor with Graves disease.

This clonotype occurred a few times. The chain recombines TRBV7-8 with TRBJ2-1; the D is unclear. V was trimmed by 5 bases and J by 3 bases, leaving 8 bases between them. CDR3 length equals 13 residues. The germline V gene encodes CDR1 SGHVS and CDR2 FQNEAQ. CDR3 region: CASSRQDYNEQFF. CDR3 DNA: TGTGCCAGCAGCCGACAAGACTACAATGAGCAGTTCTTC.

There are a few counts of this clonotype. The rearrangement links TRBV2 to TRBJ2-5; 8 bases agree with TRBD2. Per germline, CDR1 SNHLY and CDR2 FYNNEI. The V segment lost 1 base and the J segment 6 bases; nucleotides outside the gene matches: 10. The CDR3 runs to 16 residues. The CDR3 is CASSEGSGSRVKTQYF. The DNA for the CDR3 is TGTGCCAGCAGTGAAGGAAGCGGGAGTAGAGTAAAGACCCAGTACTTC.

This clonotype has a count of ten or more. The chain joins TRBV2 to TRBJ2-5, with 8 bases that match TRBD1. Per the germline V gene, CDR1 is SNHLY and CDR2 is FYNNEI. This CDR3 region has 13 residues. The V segment lost 7 bases and the J segment 7 bases; nucleotides outside the gene matches: 8. The CDR3 sequence: CASIADRGRTQYF. CDR3 sequence (DNA): TGTGCCAGCATCGCCGACAGGGGACGGACCCAGTACTTC. The variable domain in full, with the rest retrieved from reference TRBV2 and TRBJ2-5, is EPEVTQTPSHQVTQMGQEVILRCVPISNHLYFYWYRQILGQKVEFLVSFYNNEISEKSEIFDDQFSVERPDGSNFTLKIRSTKLEDSAMYFCASIADRGRTQYFGPGTRLLVL.

This clonotype was seen at least ten times. This sequence joins TRBV28 and TRBJ1-2, with D possibly TRBD1 on 5 matching bases. Per germline, CDR1 MDHEN and CDR2 SYDVKM. Between the trimmed V and J ends, which lost 5 bases and 4 bases, there was a span of 11 bases. The CDR3 sequence is 13 residues long. As DNA, the CDR3 is TGTGCCAGCAGTCCCGGTGGGGCCTATGGCTACACCTTC. It codes for CASSPGGAYGYTF.